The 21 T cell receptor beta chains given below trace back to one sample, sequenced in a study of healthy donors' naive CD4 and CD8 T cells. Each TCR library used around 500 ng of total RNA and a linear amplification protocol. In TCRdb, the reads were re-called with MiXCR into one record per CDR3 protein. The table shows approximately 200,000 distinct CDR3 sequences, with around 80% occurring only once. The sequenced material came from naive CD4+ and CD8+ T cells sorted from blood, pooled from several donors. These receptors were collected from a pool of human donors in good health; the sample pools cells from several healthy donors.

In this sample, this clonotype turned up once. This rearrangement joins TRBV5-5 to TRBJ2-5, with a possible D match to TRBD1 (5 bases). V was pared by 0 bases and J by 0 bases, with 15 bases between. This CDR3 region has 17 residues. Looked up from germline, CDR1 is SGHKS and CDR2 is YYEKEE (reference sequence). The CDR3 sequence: CASSLEAWGRYQETQYF. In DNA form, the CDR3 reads TGTGCCAGCAGCTTGGAAGCCTGGGGCCGGTACCAAGAGACCCAGTACTTC. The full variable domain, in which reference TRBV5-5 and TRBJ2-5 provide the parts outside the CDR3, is DAGVTQSPTHLIKTRGQQVTLRCSPISGHKSVSWYQQVLGQGPQFIFQYYEKEERGRGNFPDRFSARQFPNYSSELNVNALLLGDSALYLCASSLEAWGRYQETQYFGPGTRLLVL.

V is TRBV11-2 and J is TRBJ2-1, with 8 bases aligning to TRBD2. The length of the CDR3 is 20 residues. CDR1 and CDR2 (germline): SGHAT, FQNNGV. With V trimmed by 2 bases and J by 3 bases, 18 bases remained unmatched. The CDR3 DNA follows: TGTGCCAGCAGCTTAAGGTTTGCGGGAGGTGTATTTCGGGACTACAATGAGCAGTTCTTC. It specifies CASSLRFAGGVFRDYNEQFF.

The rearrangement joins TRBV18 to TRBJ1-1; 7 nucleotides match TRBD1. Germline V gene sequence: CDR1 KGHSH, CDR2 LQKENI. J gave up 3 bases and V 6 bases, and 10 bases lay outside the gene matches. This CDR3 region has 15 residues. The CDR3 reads CASSQATGRDTEAFF. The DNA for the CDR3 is TGTGCCAGCTCGCAAGCGACAGGGCGGGACACTGAAGCTTTCTTT.

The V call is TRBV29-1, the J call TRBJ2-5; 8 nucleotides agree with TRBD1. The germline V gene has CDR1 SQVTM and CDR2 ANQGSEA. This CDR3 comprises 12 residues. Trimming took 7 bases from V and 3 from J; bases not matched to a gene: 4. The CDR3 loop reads CSAGQDEETQYF. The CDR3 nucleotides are TGCAGCGCGGGACAGGACGAAGAGACCCAGTACTTC. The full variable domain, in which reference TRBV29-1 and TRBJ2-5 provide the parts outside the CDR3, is SAVISQKPSRDICQRGTSLTIQCQVDSQVTMMFWYRQQPGQSLTLIATANQGSEATYESGFVIDKFPISRPNLTFSTLTVSNMSPEDSSIYLCSAGQDEETQYFGPGTRLLVL.

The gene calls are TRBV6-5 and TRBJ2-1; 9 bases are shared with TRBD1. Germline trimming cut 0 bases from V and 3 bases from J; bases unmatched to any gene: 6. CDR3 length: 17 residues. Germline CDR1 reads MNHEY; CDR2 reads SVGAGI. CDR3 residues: CASSYSPGQGNYNEQFF. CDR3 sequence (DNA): TGTGCCAGCAGTTACTCCCCGGGACAGGGAAACTACAATGAGCAGTTCTTC.

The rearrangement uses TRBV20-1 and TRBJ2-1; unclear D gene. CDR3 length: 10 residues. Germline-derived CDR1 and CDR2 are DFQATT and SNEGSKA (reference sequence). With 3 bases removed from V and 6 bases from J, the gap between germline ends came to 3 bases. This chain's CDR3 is CSASPNEQFF. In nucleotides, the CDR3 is TGCAGTGCTAGTCCCAATGAGCAGTTCTTC.

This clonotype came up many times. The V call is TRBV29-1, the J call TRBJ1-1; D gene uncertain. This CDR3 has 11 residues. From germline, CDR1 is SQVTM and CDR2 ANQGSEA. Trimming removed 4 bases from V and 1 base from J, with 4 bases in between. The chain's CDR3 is CSVARNTEAFF. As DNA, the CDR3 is TGCAGCGTTGCCAGGAACACTGAAGCTTTCTTT.

This CDR3 reads CASSQGHWAYGYTF. CDR3 coding DNA: TGTGCCAGCAGCCAAGGCCACTGGGCCTATGGCTACACCTTC. The chain uses TRBV5-4 and TRBJ1-2; D is unclear. Trimming cost V 4 bases and J 4 bases, with 14 bases left between them. Looked up from germline, CDR1 is SGHNT and CDR2 is YYREEE (reference sequence). The CDR3 contains 14 residues.

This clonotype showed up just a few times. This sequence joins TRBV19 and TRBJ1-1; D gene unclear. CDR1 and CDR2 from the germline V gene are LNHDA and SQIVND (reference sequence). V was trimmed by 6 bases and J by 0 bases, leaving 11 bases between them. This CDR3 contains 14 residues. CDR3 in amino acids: CASSDWEVNTEAFF. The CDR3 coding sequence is TGTGCCAGTAGCGACTGGGAGGTGAACACTGAAGCTTTCTTT. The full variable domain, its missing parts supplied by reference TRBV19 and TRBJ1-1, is DGGITQSPKYLFRKEGQNVTLSCEQNLNHDAMYWYRQDPGQGLRLIYYSQIVNDFQKGDIAEGYSVSREKKESFPLTVTSAQKNPTAFYLCASSDWEVNTEAFFGQGTRLTVV.

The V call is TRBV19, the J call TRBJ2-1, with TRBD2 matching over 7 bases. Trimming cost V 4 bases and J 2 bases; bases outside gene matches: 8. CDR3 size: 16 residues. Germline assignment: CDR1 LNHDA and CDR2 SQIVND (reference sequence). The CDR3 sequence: CASSKELAFPYNEQFF. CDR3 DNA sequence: TGTGCCAGTAGTAAGGAACTAGCGTTCCCCTACAATGAGCAGTTCTTC. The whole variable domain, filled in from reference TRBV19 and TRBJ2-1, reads DGGITQSPKYLFRKEGQNVTLSCEQNLNHDAMYWYRQDPGQGLRLIYYSQIVNDFQKGDIAEGYSVSREKKESFPLTVTSAQKNPTAFYLCASSKELAFPYNEQFFGPGTRLTVL.

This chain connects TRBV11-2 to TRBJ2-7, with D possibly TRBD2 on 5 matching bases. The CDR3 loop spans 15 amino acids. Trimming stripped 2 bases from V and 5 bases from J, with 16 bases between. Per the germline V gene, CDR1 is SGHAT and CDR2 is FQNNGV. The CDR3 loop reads CASSLSVGSRNEQYF. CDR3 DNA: TGTGCCAGCAGCTTATCGGTAGGGAGTAGGAACGAGCAGTACTTC.

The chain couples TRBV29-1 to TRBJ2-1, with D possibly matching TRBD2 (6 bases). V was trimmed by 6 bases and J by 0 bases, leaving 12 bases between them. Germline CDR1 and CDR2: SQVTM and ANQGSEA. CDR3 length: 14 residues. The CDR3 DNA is TGCAGCGTGGAGGGCGGGATCTCCTACAATGAGCAGTTCTTC. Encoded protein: CSVEGGISYNEQFF.

CDR3 sequence (DNA): TGTGCCAGCAGTTACATGGACGGCTACACTGAAGCTTTCTTT. This codes for CASSYMDGYTEAFF. The gene calls are TRBV6-5 and TRBJ1-1; D gene unclear. From germline, CDR1 is MNHEY and CDR2 SVGAGI. The ends were cut back, 2 bases at V and 3 bases at J, with 10 bases in the middle. The CDR3 covers 14 residues.

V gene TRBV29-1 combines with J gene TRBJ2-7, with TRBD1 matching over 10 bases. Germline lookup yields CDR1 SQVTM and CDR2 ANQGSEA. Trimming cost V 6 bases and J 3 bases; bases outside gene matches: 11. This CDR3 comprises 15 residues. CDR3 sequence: CSVGLGDRGLYEQYF. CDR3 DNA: TGCAGCGTGGGACTTGGGGACAGGGGCCTCTACGAGCAGTACTTC.

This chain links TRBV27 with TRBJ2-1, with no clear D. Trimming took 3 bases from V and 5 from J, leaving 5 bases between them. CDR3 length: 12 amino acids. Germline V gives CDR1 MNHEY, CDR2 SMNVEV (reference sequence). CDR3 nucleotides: TGTGCCAGCAGTTTTGCTCACAATGAGCAGTTCTTC. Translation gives CASSFAHNEQFF.

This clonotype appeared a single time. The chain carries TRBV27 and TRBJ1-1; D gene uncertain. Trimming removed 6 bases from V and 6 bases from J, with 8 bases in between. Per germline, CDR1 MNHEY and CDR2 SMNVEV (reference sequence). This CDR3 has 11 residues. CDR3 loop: CASREGAEAFF. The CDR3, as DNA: TGTGCCAGCAGAGAGGGCGCTGAAGCTTTCTTT.

The CDR3 DNA sequence: TGTGCCACCAGCAGGGATCCCCTCTCCACTGAAGCTTTCTTT. This translates into CATSRDPLSTEAFF. V gene TRBV15 combines with J gene TRBJ1-1; D is unresolved. Between the trimmed V and J ends, which lost 3 bases and 4 bases, there was a span of 12 bases. The CDR3 extends over 14 amino acids. Germline V gives CDR1 LNHNV, CDR2 YYDKDF (reference sequence).

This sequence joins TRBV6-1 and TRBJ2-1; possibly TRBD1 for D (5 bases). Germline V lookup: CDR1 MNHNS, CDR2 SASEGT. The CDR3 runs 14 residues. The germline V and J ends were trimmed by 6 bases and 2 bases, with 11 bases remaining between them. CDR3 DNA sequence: TGTGCCAGCAGGGGCAGGGTCACCTACAATGAGCAGTTCTTC. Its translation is CASRGRVTYNEQFF.

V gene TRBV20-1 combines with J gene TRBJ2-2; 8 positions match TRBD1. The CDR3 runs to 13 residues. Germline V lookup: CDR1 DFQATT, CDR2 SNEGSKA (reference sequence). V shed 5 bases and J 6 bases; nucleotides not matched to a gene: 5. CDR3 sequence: CSAPGTGSGELFF. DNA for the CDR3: TGCAGTGCTCCCGGGACAGGATCCGGGGAGCTGTTTTTT.

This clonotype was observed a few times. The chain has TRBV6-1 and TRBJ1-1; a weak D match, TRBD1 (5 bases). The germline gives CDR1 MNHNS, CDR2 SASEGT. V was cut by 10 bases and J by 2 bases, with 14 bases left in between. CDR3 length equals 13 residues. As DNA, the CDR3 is TGTGCCATCAGGGTAGGGATTAACACTGAAGCTTTCTTT. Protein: CAIRVGINTEAFF.

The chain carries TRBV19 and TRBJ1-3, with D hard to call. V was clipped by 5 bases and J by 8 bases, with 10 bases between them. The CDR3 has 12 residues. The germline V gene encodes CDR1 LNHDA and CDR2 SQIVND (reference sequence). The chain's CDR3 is CASSSDGYTIYF. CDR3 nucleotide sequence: TGTGCCAGTAGTTCGGACGGTTACACCATATATTTT.